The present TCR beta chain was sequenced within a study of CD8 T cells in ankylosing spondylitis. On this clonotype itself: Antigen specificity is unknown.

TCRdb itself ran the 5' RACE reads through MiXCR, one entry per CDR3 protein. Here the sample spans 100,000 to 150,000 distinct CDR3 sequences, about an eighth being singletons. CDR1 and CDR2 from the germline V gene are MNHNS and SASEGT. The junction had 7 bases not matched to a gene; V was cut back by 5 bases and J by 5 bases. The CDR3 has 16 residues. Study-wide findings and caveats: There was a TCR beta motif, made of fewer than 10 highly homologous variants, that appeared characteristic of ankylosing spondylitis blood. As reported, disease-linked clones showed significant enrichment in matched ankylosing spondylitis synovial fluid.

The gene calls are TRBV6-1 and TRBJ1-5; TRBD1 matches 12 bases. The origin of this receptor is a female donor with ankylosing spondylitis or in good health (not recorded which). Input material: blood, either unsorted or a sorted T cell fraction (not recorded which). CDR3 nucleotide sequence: TGTGCCAGCAGTCAAACCGGGACAGGGGGCGATCAGCCCCAGCATTTT. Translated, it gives CASSQTGTGGDQPQHF.